The next 18 T cell receptor beta chains were all read from a single sample in a study of metastatic and nonmetastatic thyroid tumors. Patients underwent thyroid surgery, and none had received any treatment before it. Via MiXCR, TCRdb re-called the PCR reads. Of 30,000 to 40,000 clones listed, 15% to 20% are singletons. Specimen: blood. Every receptor here comes from a female donor with papillary thyroid cancer or a benign thyroid nodule (not recorded which). Some clones in this sample may be carry-over from other donors' samples.

This rearrangement joins TRBV11-2 to TRBJ2-1, with 8 bases that match TRBD2. Germline V lookup: CDR1 SGHAT, CDR2 FQNNGV. Germline trimming cut 6 bases from V and 7 bases from J; bases unmatched to any gene: 14. This CDR3 region has 16 residues. The CDR3 DNA is TGTGCCAGCAGTCCCCCGGGAGTAGCGGGATTAAATGAGCAGTTCTTC. Translated: CASSPPGVAGLNEQFF.

V and J are TRBV7-8 and TRBJ2-1; 9 bases fit TRBD2. Losses at the gene ends were 7 bases for V and 7 bases for J; bases not matched to a gene: 8. The CDR3 sequence is 14 residues long. CDR1 and CDR2 from the germline V gene are SGHVS and FQNEAQ. The CDR3 DNA sequence: TGTGCCAGCACAGCGGGAGGAGTGGGGAATGAGCAGTTCTTC. Protein product: CASTAGGVGNEQFF.

This clone was counted at least ten times. The chain links TRBV20-1 to TRBJ2-1; D gene uncertain. This CDR3 spans 16 amino acids. The V and J ends lost 7 bases and 4 bases respectively, with 23 bases between them. Germline values: CDR1 DFQATT, CDR2 SNEGSKA (reference sequence). CDR3 in amino acids: CSVAMNSKEYYNEQFF. The DNA of the CDR3 is TGCAGTGTGGCAATGAACTCAAAGGAATATTACAATGAGCAGTTCTTC.

This clone was observed at least ten times. This chain connects TRBV20-1 to TRBJ1-4; tentative D call: TRBD1 (5 bases). Germline CDR1 DFQATT, CDR2 SNEGSKA (reference sequence). Between the trimmed V and J ends, which lost 3 bases and 6 bases, there was a span of 17 bases. The CDR3 spans 15 residues. The CDR3 bases are TGCAGTGCTAGTCCTAAGAGGGTGGGGGATGAAAAACTGTTTTTT. It yields the protein CSASPKRVGDEKLFF.

This clone was seen repeatedly, ten times or more. The gene calls are TRBV29-1 and TRBJ2-1; D not certain. The CDR3 spans 11 residues. Germline CDR1 and CDR2: SQVTM and ANQGSEA. The germline V and J ends were trimmed by 4 bases and 6 bases, with 7 bases remaining between them. CDR3 protein: CSVVPGNEQFF. Here the CDR3 DNA reads TGCAGCGTTGTCCCCGGCAATGAGCAGTTCTTC.

This clone showed up many times. The chain recombines TRBV29-1 with TRBJ1-1; no clear D gene. V was shortened by 5 bases and J by 11 bases, with 21 bases between the two germline ends. The length of the CDR3 is 13 residues. CDR1 and CDR2 from the germline V gene are SQVTM and ANQGSEA. The chain's CDR3 is CSVLDSFVGGAFF. The CDR3 nucleotides read TGCAGCGTTCTGGACTCCTTCGTGGGTGGGGCTTTCTTT.

This clone was picked up many times. The rearrangement joins TRBV20-1 to TRBJ1-1; perhaps TRBD1 as D (6 bases). Trimming pared 4 bases from V and 6 bases from J, leaving 9 bases between. Germline V CDR1 and CDR2: DFQATT, SNEGSKA (reference sequence). The CDR3 is 11 residues long. The CDR3 sequence: CSANREPEAFF. The CDR3 DNA sequence: TGCAGTGCTAACAGGGAACCTGAAGCTTTCTTT.

The chain couples TRBV28 to TRBJ1-1, with D perhaps TRBD1 (5 bases). V shed 8 bases and J shed 5 bases, with 24 bases lying between them. The CDR3 has 16 amino acids. Looked up from germline, CDR1 is MDHEN and CDR2 is SYDVKM. The CDR3: CASGVWWNRTRTEAFF. The CDR3 DNA sequence: TGTGCCAGCGGGGTTTGGTGGAACAGGACGAGGACTGAAGCTTTCTTT.

This clone was seen many times. A read error may explain this, as a much larger clone is one base away. The genes are TRBV30 and TRBJ2-5; D might be TRBD2 (5 bases). The CDR3 length is 12 residues. Germline lookup yields CDR1 GTSNPN and CDR2 SVGIG (reference sequence). The V and J ends lost 5 bases and 1 base respectively, with 8 bases between them. CDR3 residues: CAWGAVQETQYF. The CDR3, as DNA: TGTGCCTGGGGAGCGGTCCAAGAGACCCAGTACTTC. Combining the CDR3 with reference TRBV30 and TRBJ2-5 gives the whole variable domain SQTIHQWPATLVQPVGSPLSLECTVEGTSNPNLYWYRQAAGRGLQLLFYSVGIGQISSEVPQNLSASRPQDRQFILSSKKLLLSDSGFYLCAWGAVQETQYFGPGTRLLVL.

This clone was observed many times. Because it lacks the conserved phenylalanine or tryptophan at the end, this CDR3 is likely a read error. Because the CDR3's place on the DNA is in doubt, the DNA is left out and the CDR3 is given as listed by TCRdb. Other DNA sequences in the same sample also yield this CDR3. The V and J genes are TRBV24-1 and TRBJ2-7; no DNA check was done on the table's D call, TRBD1. The CDR3 region is 9 residues in length, termini included. CDR1 is KGHDR, CDR2 SFDVKD, per germline. The CDR3 loop reads CATTRTGSS.

In this sample, this clone turned up many times. The rearrangement uses TRBV10-3 and TRBJ1-1; 10 bases are a match to TRBD1. This CDR3 region has 16 residues. With V trimmed by 0 bases and J by 11 bases, 12 bases remained unmatched. Germline V CDR1 and CDR2: ENHRY, SYGVKD. CDR3 loop: CAISESADRGPRGAFF. The DNA for the CDR3 is TGTGCCATCAGTGAGTCGGCAGACAGGGGGCCCCGCGGGGCTTTCTTT.

The chain carries TRBV6-1 and TRBJ1-2; tentative D call: TRBD1 (5 bases). This CDR3 has 12 amino acids. V was cut by 6 bases and J by 9 bases, with 14 bases left in between. CDR1 is MNHNS and CDR2 is SASEGT in the germline V gene. The CDR3 DNA is TGTGCCAGCAGCCAGGGTCCTGACTGCTACACCTTC. Translation gives CASSQGPDCYTF.

This clone turned up a few times. Relative to the germline gene, one junction end is altered; a read error may explain this. The chain joins TRBV3-1 to TRBJ1-1; D uncertain. The CDR3 spans 14 residues. CDR1 and CDR2 (germline): LGHDT, YNNKEL (reference sequence). The CDR3 is CANSPLFSNTEAFF. The CDR3 bases are TGTGCCAACAGCCCCTTATTTTCGAACACTGAAGCTTTCTTT.

This clone appeared many times. The genes are TRBV4-3 and TRBJ1-5; possible D gene TRBD1, 6 bases. Germline V gene lookup returns CDR1 LGHNA and CDR2 YSLEER. The CDR3 totals 15 residues. Trimming pared 0 bases from V and 7 bases from J, leaving 13 bases between. The CDR3 sequence: CASSQDATGGQPQHF. The DNA of the CDR3 is TGCGCCAGCAGCCAAGACGCTACGGGGGGCCAGCCCCAGCATTTT.

The sample holds a few counts of this clone. The rearrangement links TRBV7-9 to TRBJ2-7; D unresolved. The CDR3 covers 12 residues. The V end lost 7 bases, the J end lost 5 bases, and 12 bases lay between the germline ends. The germline gives CDR1 SEHNR, CDR2 FQNEAQ (reference sequence). This CDR3 reads CASTSWEDEQYF. The CDR3, as DNA: TGTGCCAGCACCAGTTGGGAAGACGAGCAGTACTTC. Drawing the rest from reference TRBV7-9 and TRBJ2-7, the complete variable domain is DTGVSQNPRHKITKRGQNVTFRCDPISEHNRLYWYRQTLGQGPEFLTYFQNEAQLEKSRLLSDRFSAERPKGSFSTLEIQRTEQGDSAMYLCASTSWEDEQYFGPGTRLTVT.

In this sample, this clone turned up a few times. At the DNA level, this CDR3 is encoded by other sequences in the same sample as well. The V and J genes are TRBV20-1 and TRBJ2-3; 14 bases fit TRBD2. The CDR3 spans 19 residues. V was pared by 1 base and J by 1 base, with 10 bases of the junction left unmatched. The germline V gene has CDR1 DFQATT and CDR2 SNEGSKA (reference sequence). In DNA form, the CDR3 reads TGCAGTGCTAGAGGCGGGACTAGCGGGAGCGAGGACGGCACAGATACGCAGTATTTT. Protein sequence: CSARGGTSGSEDGTDTQYF.

The chain is built from TRBV14 and TRBJ2-7; 8 positions match TRBD1. CDR3 length: 15 residues. Germline loops: CDR1 SGHDN, CDR2 FVKESK. The trim removed 1 base at V and 3 bases at J, leaving 5 bases unmatched. The CDR3 DNA reads TGTGCCAGCAGCCAAGCACAGACAGGGGTCTACGAGCAGTACTTC. Translating it yields CASSQAQTGVYEQYF.

This clone was recorded a few times. This sequence joins TRBV11-3 and TRBJ2-7; 7 positions match TRBD1. The CDR3 extends over 15 amino acids. V dropped 0 bases and J dropped 3; count of bases not matched to a gene: 5. CDR1 and CDR2 (germline): SGHNT, YENEEA. CDR3 DNA: TGTGCCAGCAGCTTAGAAGGGACAGAGGGCTACGAGCAGTACTTC. Translated, it gives CASSLEGTEGYEQYF.